Below, 13 T cell receptor beta chains from the same sample are listed, as sequenced in a study of breast tumors, draining lymph nodes, adjacent tissues. The lymph nodes were axillary draining lymph nodes from breast cancer patients. In TCRdb, the multiplex PCR reads were re-called with MiXCR into one record per CDR3 protein. The profile shows hundreds of thousands of distinct CDR3 sequences, 32% of them singletons. The sample taken for sequencing was axillary lymph node tissue. These receptor sequences come from a female donor with breast cancer. Some clones in this sample may be carry-over from other donors' samples.

CDR3 DNA: TGTGCCATCAGTGATTGGAGACCGGGGGAGCTGTTTTTT. Translating gives CAISDWRPGELFF. The chain uses TRBV10-3 and TRBJ2-2; no firm D call. The CDR3 length is 13 residues. CDR1 and CDR2 (germline): ENHRY, SYGVKD. V was clipped by 3 bases and J by 8 bases, with 10 bases between them.

Comments on this clonotype: This may arise from a read error, as a much more abundant clone is one base away. Given the absence of the conserved phenylalanine or tryptophan at the CDR3 end, a read error is likely. This chain uses TRBV7-9 with TRBJ2-5; no clear D gene. The CDR3 has 14 amino acids. The germline V and J ends were trimmed by 1 base and 0 bases, with 6 bases remaining between them. CDR1 SEHNR and CDR2 FQNEAQ come from the germline V gene (reference sequence). This CDR3 is CASSLVRNQETQYL. The CDR3 DNA reads TGTGCCAGCAGCTTAGTGAGAAACCAAGAGACCCAGTACCTC.

This clonotype was detected ten times or more. The genes are TRBV5-1 and TRBJ1-3, with D possibly matching TRBD1 (5 bases). CDR1 SGHRS and CDR2 YFSETQ come from the germline V gene. CDR3 length: 16 residues. Trimming left V 2 bases short and J 0 bases short, with 12 bases between. Here the CDR3 reads CASSLRMGDSGNTIYF. CDR3 coding DNA: TGCGCCAGCAGCTTACGTATGGGGGACTCTGGAAACACCATATATTTT.

This clonotype was seen at least ten times. The chain employs TRBV6-1 and TRBJ2-1, with D tentatively TRBD2 (6 bases). Between the trimmed V and J ends, which lost 4 bases and 4 bases, there was a span of 11 bases. Germline V gene lookup returns CDR1 MNHNS and CDR2 SASEGT. This CDR3 comprises 14 residues. The CDR3: CASSVASEYNEQFF. CDR3 DNA: TGTGCCAGCAGTGTAGCTAGCGAATACAATGAGCAGTTCTTC.

Many counts were recorded for this clonotype. The V and J genes are TRBV12-3 or TRBV12-4 and TRBJ2-7, with a tentative D call TRBD1 (6 bases). The CDR3 spans 14 residues. The germline V and J ends were trimmed by 5 bases and 0 bases, with 11 bases remaining between them. The CDR3 DNA follows: TGTGCCAGCAGTCGCGACAGGAGCTCCTACGAGCAGTACTTC. Amino acid sequence: CASSRDRSSYEQYF.

The table lists this clonotype with many counts. The CDR3 sequence: CASSLRGGPSYEQYF. In DNA form, the CDR3 reads TGTGCCAGCAGCTTAAGGGGTGGCCCTTCCTACGAGCAGTACTTC. The chain recombines TRBV7-2 with TRBJ2-7; perhaps TRBD1 as D (5 bases). Germline loops: CDR1 SGHTA, CDR2 FQGNSA. This CDR3 region has 15 residues. The V end lost 2 bases, the J end lost 1 base, and 12 bases lay between the germline ends.

The chain joins TRBV28 to TRBJ1-4; TRBD1 might be the D (5 bases). The V end lost 9 bases, the J end lost 4 bases, and 18 bases lay between the germline ends. The CDR3 runs 15 residues. Germline CDR1 and CDR2: MDHEN and SYDVKM. The DNA for the CDR3 is TGTGCCAGGGACCCGGCAGGGACGGGTAATGAAAAACTGTTTTTT. It encodes CARDPAGTGNEKLFF.

As regards this clonotype: Given a much more abundant clone one base away, this may be a read error. CDR3 coding DNA: TGCAGTGCGAAGAGCGGGAGAATTGAACCTGAGCAGTTCTTC. Residues: CSAKSGRIEPEQFF. The chain couples TRBV20-1 to TRBJ2-1; 8 bases agree with TRBD2. CDR1 DFQATT and CDR2 SNEGSKA come from the germline V gene (reference sequence). The CDR3 is made up of 14 amino acids. The V and J ends lost 6 bases and 9 bases, in that order; junction bases with no gene match: 13.

This clonotype was found many times. The V gene is TRBV20-1, the J gene TRBJ2-3; D is perhaps TRBD1 or TRBD2 (5 bases each). V was trimmed by 0 bases and J by 7 bases, leaving 17 bases between them. The length of the CDR3 is 15 residues. CDR1 and CDR2 (germline): DFQATT, SNEGSKA (reference sequence). The CDR3 region is CSARDRGRLGNTQYF. The CDR3 DNA is TGCAGTGCTAGAGATCGGGGACGCCTCGGCAATACGCAGTATTTT.

Of note for this clonotype: Germline is not matched at one junction end, which may reflect a read error. The chain couples TRBV4-1 to TRBJ2-2, with D possibly being TRBD2 (5 bases). From germline, CDR1 is MGHRA and CDR2 YSYEKL. The CDR3 length is 13 residues. CDR3 coding DNA: TGCGCCAGCAGCCAAGAGGTAGTCGGGGAGCTGCTTTTT. Amino acid sequence: CASSQEVVGELLF.

This clonotype was detected only a few times. A clone one base away is much larger, so this may be a read error. CDR3 protein: CASSQWGGNQPQHF. The CDR3 nucleotides are TGTGCCAGCAGTCAGTGGGGCGGCAATCAGCCCCAGCATTTT. J is TRBJ1-5 and V is TRBV6-1; D is possibly TRBD1 (5 bases). Between the trimmed V and J ends, which lost 5 bases and 2 bases, there was a span of 10 bases. Germline CDR1 is MNHNS and CDR2 is SASEGT. The CDR3 runs 14 residues.

The table lists this clonotype with many counts. This rearrangement joins TRBV4-2 to TRBJ2-7; D tentatively reads TRBD1 or TRBD2 (5 bases each). The CDR3 has 16 amino acids. V was shortened by 6 bases and J by 0 bases, with 18 bases between the two germline ends. Germline V gene sequence: CDR1 LGHNA, CDR2 YNFKEQ. The DNA of the CDR3 is TGTGCCAGCAGGCGCTTTTGGGACGCAACCTCCTACGAGCAGTACTTC. It specifies CASRRFWDATSYEQYF.

The rearrangement links TRBV5-8 to TRBJ1-4; 9 bases line up with TRBD1. V shed 2 bases, J shed 13 bases, and the junction held 6 bases outside the gene matches. The CDR3 extends over 13 amino acids. Germline V gene sequence: CDR1 SGHTS, CDR2 YDEGEE. The CDR3 sequence: CASSFRGQGVLFF. The CDR3, as DNA: TGTGCCAGCAGCTTTAGGGGACAGGGCGTACTGTTTTTT.